Listed below are T cell receptor beta chains from one sample, sequenced in a study of beta chain features in type 1 diabetes. The protocol was immunoSEQ multiplex PCR, while the TCRdb copy is restricted to in-frame clones and leaves out a portion. The repertoire consists of about 660,000 clones, with around an eighth occurring once and the leading ten covering around 0.04%. What was sequenced was naive CD4+ T cells from blood. The receptors were gathered from a man aged 18-30 years with type 1 diabetes. Both conserved end residues are part of each CDR3. The D gene is left open where the match is weak. The size field is filled for only some rows; it gives once, few, many or a size class.

V gene	J gene	clone size	D gene	CDR3 DNA	CDR3 protein
TRBV5-6	TRBJ2-5	NA	NA	TGTGCCAGCAGCACTCGTCGACAGTACCAAGAGACCCAGTACTTC	CASSTRRQYQETQYF
TRBV7-9	TRBJ1-5	NA	TRBD1	TGTGCCAGCAGCTTTGGACAGGTCGATCAGCCCCAGCATTTT	CASSFGQVDQPQHF
TRBV7-9	TRBJ1-5	NA	NA	TGTGCCAGCAGCCCGCGTGGCGATCAGCCCCAGCATTTT	CASSPRGDQPQHF
TRBV7-8	TRBJ2-4	NA	NA	TGTGCCAGCAGCTTAAATAGCATTCAGTACTTC	CASSLNSIQYF
TRBV6-6	TRBJ2-7	NA	TRBD2	TGTGCCAGCAGAATACTAGCGGACTCCTACGAGCAGTACTTC	CASRILADSYEQYF
TRBV30	TRBJ1-4	NA	NA	TGTGCCTGGACCTACGGGGTCAGCGGAGAAAAACTGTTTTTT	CAWTYGVSGEKLFF
TRBV30	TRBJ1-1	few	TRBD1	TGTGCCTTTCAGGGGGGGTCTCGTGTGAACACTGAAGCTTTCTTT	CAFQGGSRVNTEAFF
TRBV7-9	TRBJ2-7	NA	NA	TGTGCCAGCAGCTTAAGTTTGGACGAGCAGTACTTC	CASSLSLDEQYF
TRBV29-1	TRBJ1-1	few	NA	TGCAGCGTCGGCGATCTGAACACTGAAGCTTTCTTT	CSVGDLNTEAFF
TRBV15	TRBJ1-3	few	NA	TGTGCCACCAGCGGGGGCCCCCACCCGGGAAACACCATATATTTT	CATSGGPHPGNTIYF
TRBV7-9	TRBJ1-1	few	NA	TGTGCCAGCAGCTGGGCACAATGGGAAACTGAAGCTTTCTTT	CASSWAQWETEAFF
TRBV30	TRBJ1-6	NA	NA	TGTGCCTGGAGTGGACCCGGCGGAAATTCACCCCTCCACTTT	CAWSGPGGNSPLHF
TRBV9	TRBJ1-1	few	NA	TGTGCCAGCAGCGTCCTCACAGGGTTTGCCCTTGAAGCTTTCTTT	CASSVLTGFALEAFF
TRBV19	TRBJ1-2	few	TRBD1	TGTGCCAGTAGTCCACTGGGACAGGGGGAATCTAACTATGGCTACACCTTC	CASSPLGQGESNYGYTF
TRBV28	TRBJ1-5	NA	NA	TGTGCCAGCAGGGAGCGGCAGCCCCAGCATTTT	CASRERQPQHF
TRBV19	TRBJ2-5	few	NA	TGTGCCAGTAGTGAGAGGCAGACCCAGTACTTC	CASSERQTQYF
TRBV7-2	TRBJ1-1	NA	NA	TGTGCCAGCAGCTTAGTCCTATTCACTGAAGCTTTCTTT	CASSLVLFTEAFF
TRBV12-5	TRBJ2-1	NA	NA	TGTGCTAGTAAATCAGGTACCTCCTACAATGAGCAGTTCTTC	CASKSGTSYNEQFF
TRBV30	TRBJ2-4	NA	NA	TGTGCCTGGAGTGTAGGGCTAGCAGGAACCATTCAATACTTC	CAWSVGLAGTIQYF
TRBV9	TRBJ2-3	NA	NA	TGTGCCAGCAGCGTATCCCAGCCAGATACGCAGTATTTT	CASSVSQPDTQYF
TRBV18	TRBJ2-5	NA	NA	TGTGCCAGCTCACCACAGGGTGAGACCCAGTACTTC	CASSPQGETQYF
TRBV4-2	TRBJ2-1	NA	TRBD2	TGTGCCAGCAGCCTACAACTAGCGGGAGGATACAATGAGCAGTTCTTC	CASSLQLAGGYNEQFF
TRBV11-2	TRBJ1-1	few	NA	TGTGCCAGCAGCTTAGACAGGAACACTGAAGCTTTCTTT	CASSLDRNTEAFF
TRBV4-3	TRBJ1-2	NA	NA	TGCGCCAGCAGCCAAGATCAAGCTTACTATGGCTACACCTTC	CASSQDQAYYGYTF
TRBV7-2	TRBJ1-3	few	NA	TGTGCCAGCAGCTTAGGGGGAGCGAGCTCTGGAAACACCATATATTTT	CASSLGGASSGNTIYF
TRBV7-2	TRBJ1-1	NA	NA	TGTGCCAGCAGCTTAGCGGCGGAGGGGATGAGGACTGAAGCTTTCTTT	CASSLAAEGMRTEAFF
TRBV2	TRBJ2-5	few	TRBD1	TGTGCCAGCAGCCGCGGACAGGGGCCGAAGACCCAGTACTTC	CASSRGQGPKTQYF
TRBV30	TRBJ2-7	NA	NA	TGTGCCCGAAGGACAAGGGGCTACGAGCAGTACTTC	CARRTRGYEQYF
TRBV11-3	TRBJ2-3	once	NA	TGTGCCAGCAGCCCCGGTCCCGGGGCGCAGTATTTT	CASSPGPGAQYF
TRBV4-3	TRBJ2-5	NA	NA	TGCGCCAGCAGCGATGCCCGGTACAAAGAGACCCAGTACTTC	CASSDARYKETQYF
TRBV5-4	TRBJ1-1	NA	NA	TGTGCCAGCAGCGAACCGCCTGGGGGGAACACTGAAGCTTTCTTT	CASSEPPGGNTEAFF
TRBV28	TRBJ2-3	NA	TRBD1	TGTGCCAGCAGCCTGCTCGGGACAGGTGTTGCAGATACGCAGTATTTT	CASSLLGTGVADTQYF
TRBV7-2	TRBJ2-1	NA	TRBD2	TGTGCCAGCAGCTCCGGGACTAGGACGGGTGAGCAGTTCTTC	CASSSGTRTGEQFF
TRBV6-5	TRBJ1-1	NA	TRBD1	TGTGCCAGCAGGACAGGGGCGTACACTGAAGCTTTCTTT	CASRTGAYTEAFF
TRBV29-1	TRBJ1-1	NA	NA	TGCAGCGAGTCGACAGTAAAGAACACTGAAGCTTTCTTT	CSESTVKNTEAFF
TRBV30	TRBJ1-3	NA	NA	TGTGCCTGGACTCTCTGGGGGGCTGGAAACACCATATATTTT	CAWTLWGAGNTIYF
TRBV18	TRBJ1-1	few	NA	TGTGCCAGCTCACCTCAAGACCTGAACACTGAAGCTTTCTTT	CASSPQDLNTEAFF
TRBV30	TRBJ2-1	NA	TRBD2	TGTGCCTGGAGGTCGGCGGGACTATACAATGAGCAGTTCTTC	CAWRSAGLYNEQFF
TRBV11-1	TRBJ2-1	few	TRBD2	TGTGCCAGCAGCTTAGGACTAGCGGTCTACAATGAGCAGTTCTTC	CASSLGLAVYNEQFF
TRBV18	TRBJ1-1	NA	TRBD1	TGTGCCAGCTCACCGGATGACAGGGTCGAAGCTTTCTTT	CASSPDDRVEAFF
TRBV4-1	TRBJ2-1	few	TRBD1	TGCGCCAGCAGGCACAGGGACAGAGAGCAGTTCTTC	CASRHRDREQFF
TRBV11-2	TRBJ2-5	NA	TRBD2	TGTGCCAGCAGCTTTTCTAAAGGGACTAGCGGCGAGACCCAGTACTTC	CASSFSKGTSGETQYF
TRBV2	TRBJ2-5	NA	NA	TGTGCCAGCCAGACCGGCGGGGAGACCCAGTACTTC	CASQTGGETQYF
TRBV5-1	TRBJ1-2	few	TRBD1	TGCGCCAGCAGCTTCGGGACAGGGGCCAACTATGGCTACACCTTC	CASSFGTGANYGYTF
TRBV29-1	TRBJ2-2	NA	TRBD1	TGCAGCGCCCTGGGACAGGCCACCGGGGAGCTGTTTTTT	CSALGQATGELFF
TRBV10-3	TRBJ1-1	NA	NA	TGTGCCATCACGCGGGGCGAGAGCACTGAAGCTTTCTTT	CAITRGESTEAFF
TRBV7-6	TRBJ2-2	NA	TRBD2	TGTGCCAGCAGCAGCCGGACTAGCGACAACACCGGGGAGCTGTTTTTT	CASSSRTSDNTGELFF
TRBV9	TRBJ2-5	NA	TRBD1	TGTGCCAGCAGCCTTATGACAGGGTTGCAAGAGACCCAGTACTTC	CASSLMTGLQETQYF
TRBV29-1	TRBJ2-6	NA	NA	TGCAGCGTTGTAGGAGGGGCGGGGGCCAACGTCCTGACTTTC	CSVVGGAGANVLTF
TRBV19	TRBJ1-1	NA	NA	TGTGCCAGAAGACACACTGAAGCTTTCTTT	CARRHTEAFF
TRBV7-9	TRBJ1-5	few	NA	TGTGCCAGCAGCTTAGGAGGGGGGAGCAATCAGCCCCAGCATTTT	CASSLGGGSNQPQHF
TRBV7-7	TRBJ2-1	few	TRBD2	TGTGCTAGCAGCGGGGGACACTCCTACAATGAGCAGTTCTTC	CASSGGHSYNEQFF